The T cell receptor beta chain described here comes from a study of shared clonotypes between healthy human individuals (dated by TCRdb to 2018 to 2021). Background on the whole study: A few men and two women, aged 18 to 49 years, made up the cohort. For each donor, CD4 naive and CD4 memory were each run on three plates, CD8 naive on two plates, and CD8 memory on one plate. Blood TCR repertoires of a handful of healthy adults were deeply sequenced to estimate repertoire size and the extent of clonotype sharing between individuals. Libraries were prepared and TCR repertoires were sequenced by different laboratories using diverse techniques, in order to increase sequencing depth and limit assay-specific biases. Leukapheresis yielded between about 0.94 and 9 billion PBMCs per donor.

Worth noting for this clone: Its antigen specificity is not known. It has no much larger one-base neighbor in the sample; base qualities were not kept.

What the study reported, not specific to this receptor: Based on pairwise subsampling, the degree of clonotype sharing among donors was expected to be affected by sequencing depth. Sampling was restricted to blood, and TCR repertoires in tissues likely differ from the TCR repertoires found in blood. Compared with non-shared clonotypes, the clonotypes found in all four sorted-subset donors had higher generation probabilities. Naive subsets generally had larger estimated clonotype richness than memory subsets. Across a handful of donors, roughly 5.1% of naive CD4, 3% to 3.5% of naive CD8, about 2.3% of memory CD4, and 0.4% to 0.45% of memory CD8 clonotypes were shared. Even with the large sequencing depth, rarefaction of the sorted-subset datasets indicated that sequencing was incomplete. Because the study included a small number of donors, the genetic and exposure-history diversity represented was limited.

CD8 naive samples were obtained by positive selection for CCR7 among CD45RO-negative cells, yielding a CD45RA+CCR7+ population from which TemRA cells were excluded. The donors were healthy, HIV-negative adults who had no recently reported acute infections or vaccinations. Every donor was a Caucasian adult living in Nashville, Tennessee, USA. Blood was collected by leukapheresis, and PBMCs were isolated by Ficoll-Histopaque density gradient centrifugation and then cryopreserved in liquid nitrogen vapor phase. Analytical flow cytometry was used to check the purity and quantity of every magnetically sorted T cell population. Genomic DNA was isolated from every sorted fraction and measured by UV absorbance on a Nanodrop 2000c. Using the deep immunoSEQ assay, multiplex PCR amplified TCR CDR3 regions from genomic DNA. Extracted genomic DNA from each cell subset was distributed evenly across all wells of several immunoSEQ 96-well plates, and each plate was treated as a replicate. For sorted subsets, about 220 ng of genomic DNA, equivalent to 25,000 to 35,000 T cell genomes, went into each replicate PCR. Purified libraries were quantified with a Qubit 3.0 fluorometer, sized on a Bioanalyzer 2100, and re-quantified with the KAPA Library Quantification kit. A separate single-read 150-cycle Illumina NextSeq 550 flow cell was used to sequence each immunoSEQ 96-well plate. The authors' analysis ran thus. Because the immunoSEQ output held only junctional sequences and lacked quality scores, the filtering could not match the filtering applied to full-length reads. To assign V/J genes and CDR3, sequences were annotated against IMGT germline references using PyIR, a Python wrapper for IgBLAST v1.9. Reads with weak V/J assignments (E-value above 1e-6), missing CDR3, stop codons, out-of-frame junctions, or ambiguous translated residues were removed. A V3J clonotype was defined by an identical inferred V gene, J gene, and CDR3 amino acid sequence. Percentage overlap between repertoires was calculated by dividing the number of shared unique clonotypes by the size of the smaller repertoire. RTK rarefaction, the Chao1 estimator, and Recon v2.1 estimates of unobserved clonotypes were used to assess repertoire richness. Generation probabilities for all TCRbeta clonotypes obtained by the gDNA method from a handful of donors were computed using OLGA. Drawn from immuneACCESS, this table holds only the in-frame rearrangements with V and J called that TCRdb kept. Clones are partly lost; checked studies trace under half to an unresolved V gene and leave the rest unexplained. The DNA was the basis for D and trimming; V, J and clone size are from that table. This sample is represented by a few hundred thousand clones; 95% to 96% of them were singletons. Roughly 0.1% of the sample is held by the ten biggest clonotypes.

This clonotype was sampled from a woman aged 25 to 45 in good health. The sample taken for sequencing was naive CD8+ T cells sorted from blood. The label giving this sample's cell subset or site can be read as: CD45RA+CCR7+.

The CDR3 region: CASSLIRGDEQFF. The base sequence is TGTGCCAGCAGCTTAATCAGGGGTGATGAGCAGTTCTTC. The V and J genes are TRBV11-2 and TRBJ2-1; TRBD1 is a weak D gene call, 6 bases matching. CDR1 and CDR2 are read off the germline V gene as SGHAT and FQNNGV. Trimming removed 2 bases from V and 8 bases from J, leaving 10 bases between the germline ends. Inclusive of the bounding cysteine and phenylalanine, the CDR3 is 13 residues long. Just the 39-base CDR3 DNA is kept, in frame starting at base 1.